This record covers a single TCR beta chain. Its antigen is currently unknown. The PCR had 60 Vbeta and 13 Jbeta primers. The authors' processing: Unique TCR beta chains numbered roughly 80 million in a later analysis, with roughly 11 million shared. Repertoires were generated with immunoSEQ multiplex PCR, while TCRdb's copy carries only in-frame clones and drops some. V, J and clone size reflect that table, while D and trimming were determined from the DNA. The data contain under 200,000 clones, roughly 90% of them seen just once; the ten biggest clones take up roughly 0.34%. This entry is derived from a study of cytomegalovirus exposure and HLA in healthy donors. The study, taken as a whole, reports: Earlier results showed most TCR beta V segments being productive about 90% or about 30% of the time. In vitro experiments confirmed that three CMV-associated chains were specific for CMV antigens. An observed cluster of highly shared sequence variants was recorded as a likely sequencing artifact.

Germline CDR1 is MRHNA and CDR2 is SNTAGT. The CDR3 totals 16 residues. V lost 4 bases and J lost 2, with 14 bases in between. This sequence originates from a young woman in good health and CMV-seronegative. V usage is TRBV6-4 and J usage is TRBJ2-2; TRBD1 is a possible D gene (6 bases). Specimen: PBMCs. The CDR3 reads CASSASGTRNTGELFF. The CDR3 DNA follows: TGTGCCAGCAGTGCGTCCGGGACACGAAACACCGGGGAGCTGTTTTTT.